This record covers a single TCR beta chain. Its specificity is unknown. Deletions cut 2 bases from V and 2 bases from J, with 10 bases between. This CDR3 is 15 amino acids long. Germline assignment: CDR1 SGHRS and CDR2 YFSETQ. These data are taken from a study of cytomegalovirus exposure and HLA in healthy donors. Study at large: Earlier, 100 million or so unique TCR beta sequences were recovered from roughly 170 million T cells by an analysis.

The PCR made use of 60 Vbeta and 13 Jbeta primers. TCRdb's copy holds only in-frame clones and misses some; the assay was immunoSEQ multiplex PCR. This table holds 200,000 to 250,000 clones, around 80% found once. Study observations and caveats: The classifier reportedly diagnosed cytomegalovirus status with high sensitivity and specificity.

This chain connects TRBV5-1 to TRBJ2-2, with unresolved D. Sequencing was done on a sample of PBMCs. This TCR came from a man between 45 and 60 years old in good health and CMV-seronegative. CDR3 residues: CASSFGDVNTGELFF. In DNA, the CDR3 is TGCGCCAGCAGCTTCGGAGACGTCAACACCGGGGAGCTGTTTTTT.